This TCR beta chain comes out of a study of shared clonotypes between healthy human individuals. Of note for this clone: What it binds is not known.

Study results and caveats: The represented genetic and exposure-history diversity was limited by the small number of donors.

Original methodology: ImmunoSEQ output lacked quality scores and full-length reads, limiting matched filtering. Generated by immunoSEQ multiplex PCR, the TCRdb table keeps only in-frame clones and is missing some. That table is the source of V, J and clone size, and D and trimming were worked out from the DNA. The top ten hold about 0.13% of the sample, which has roughly 2.5 million clones, around nine tenths seen once. Trimming took 0 bases from V and 0 from J, leaving 8 bases between them. This CDR3 has 16 residues. Per germline, CDR1 LGHNA and CDR2 YSLEER. V usage is TRBV4-3 and J usage is TRBJ1-4, with no clear D. Sequences were obtained from naive CD4+ T cells sorted from blood. Noted subset: CD45RA+ positively selected. The sequence derives from a man between 18 and 35 years old in good health. DNA for the CDR3: TGCGCCAGCAGCCAAGAATATATTGCAACTAATGAAAAACTGTTTTTT. Protein product: CASSQEYIATNEKLFF.